This T cell receptor (beta chain) is drawn from a study of T-cell memory formation after mild COVID-19 listed by TCRdb under 2021. Background for the entire study: Most TCR sequence clusters were specific to one of the two donors. Two young, previously healthy adult volunteers, one female and one male, were included in the cohort. In a couple of donors, T-cell clones that expanded and contracted after mild COVID-19 were followed by sequencing TCRalpha and TCRbeta repertoires longitudinally. Study-level results and caveats: Contracting CD4+ clones were located mainly in the CM and EM memory subsets, whereas CD8+ clones were found to be enriched in EMRA. Only a couple of mild cases were covered in the study, and larger cohorts including severe cases with pre-infection samples were considered necessary. Clones contracting from day 15 to 85 had balanced CD4/CD8 phenotypes, while a second wave expanding from day 15 to 37 was biased towards CD4+. Whether the second-wave clones peaking on day 37 were SARS-CoV-2 specific was not confirmed. The detection of some responding clones in pre-infection memory suggests that pre-existing cross-reactive memory T cells joined the SARS-CoV-2 response.

Ficoll-Paque density gradient centrifugation was the method used to isolate PBMCs. With regard to this clonotype: Its antigen specificity is not known. No much larger clone is present one base from it, and per-base qualities are unavailable.

Sequenced on an Illumina NovaSeq 6000. cDNA libraries for TCRalpha and TCRbeta were prepared by 5'RACE using constant-segment primers, with sample barcodes and unique molecular identifiers added. Trizol reagent was used to extract RNA from every sample. Amplification of the libraries took two PCR steps, and the second step added a second sample barcode plus Illumina TruSeq adapters. The libraries were sequenced on an Illumina NovaSeq using 2 x 150 bp paired-end reads. In the original analysis: Reads were demultiplexed and collapsed into UMI-guided consensus sequences with migec v1.2.7. With mixcr v2.1.11, UMI consensuses were aligned to TRA and TRB V and J templates and assembled into clonotypes. Expanded or contracted clonotypes were those called significant by both edgeR and NoisET, with noise models trained on biological replicates. For edgeR calls, the thresholds were a false discovery rate-adjusted p below 0.01 and a log2 fold-change of 1. As an exploratory analysis of dynamics, PCA with hierarchical clustering was applied to max-normalized trajectories of the 1000 most abundant clonotypes. The CD4 or CD8 phenotype of responding clones was assigned using the separately sequenced CD4+ and CD8+ repertoires. Using fastp trimming at Q25 and MiXCR clonotype assembly, TCRdb reanalyzed the public sequencing data and kept in-frame beta chains. CDR3 protein sequences are deduplicated, and each keeps its most common genes and DNA. Clone size and V and J calls follow TCRdb, not the original study. In this sample the table shows 400,000 or so distinct CDR3 sequences, 20% to 25% of which occur a single time. The ten largest account for around an eighth of the sample.

Inclusive of the bounding cysteine and phenylalanine, the CDR3 is 14 residues long. Only the CDR3 DNA stays, 42 bases, in frame from base 1. V loses 4 bases at its end and J loses 8 bases; junction bases beyond the gene matches: 7. Looking up the germline V gene yields CDR1 KGHDR and CDR2 SFDVKD. This sequence was found in an adult woman who had mild COVID-19 (a few samples of this study predate the infection). The sample titles of this study are shuffled in the database, so cell type and time point are left out; the donor was told from shared clones. Sequenced input: PBMCs or a T cell subset sorted from them (not recorded which). The chain joins TRBV24-1 to TRBJ1-1; 9 bases in between match TRBD1. CDR3 reads: CATSDLSGTGEAFF. The DNA sequence follows: TGTGCCACCAGTGACCTTTCCGGGACAGGGGAAGCTTTCTTT.